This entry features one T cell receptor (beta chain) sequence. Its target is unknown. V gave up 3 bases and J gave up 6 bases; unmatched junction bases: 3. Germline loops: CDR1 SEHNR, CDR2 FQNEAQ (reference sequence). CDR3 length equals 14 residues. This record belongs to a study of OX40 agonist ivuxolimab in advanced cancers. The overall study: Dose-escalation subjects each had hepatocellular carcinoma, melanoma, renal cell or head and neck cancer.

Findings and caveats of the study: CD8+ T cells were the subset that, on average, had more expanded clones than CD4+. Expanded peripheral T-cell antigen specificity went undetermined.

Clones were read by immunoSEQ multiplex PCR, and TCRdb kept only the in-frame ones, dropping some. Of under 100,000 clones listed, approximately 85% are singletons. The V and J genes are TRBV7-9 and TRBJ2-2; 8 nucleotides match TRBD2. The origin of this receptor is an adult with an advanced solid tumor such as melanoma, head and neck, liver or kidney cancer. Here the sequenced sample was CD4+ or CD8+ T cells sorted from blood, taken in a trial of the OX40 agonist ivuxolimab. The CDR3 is CASSLASGPGELFF. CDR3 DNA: TGTGCCAGCAGCTTGGCTAGCGGGCCCGGGGAGCTGTTTTTT.